These 19 T cell receptor beta chains were all obtained from the same sample, sequenced in a study of beta chain features in type 1 diabetes. Study observations and caveats: Type 1 diabetes patients had moderately but significantly shorter TCRB CDR3s in all four CD4+ subsets.

Antigen specificity for these receptors is unknown. What was sequenced were expressed TCRB transcripts, since all of the isolated RNA had been reverse transcribed. Clones were sequenced by immunoSEQ multiplex PCR, and TCRdb holds only the in-frame ones, with some missing. This table has about 150,000 clones, 10% appearing once. The material sequenced was central memory CD4+ T cells from blood. All receptors come from a man in his thirties or forties with type 1 diabetes.

This clone was observed a handful of times. The chain links TRBV18 to TRBJ2-7, with TRBD2 identical over 16 bases. J lost 3 bases, V lost 6 bases, and 5 bases had no gene match. This CDR3 comprises 16 residues. CDR1 and CDR2 from the germline V gene are KGHSH and LQKENI. The CDR3 here is CASSPGLAGGNYEQYF. Written as DNA, the CDR3 is TGTGCCAGCTCTCCGGGACTAGCGGGAGGGAACTACGAGCAGTACTTC.

There are many counts of this clone. The rearrangement links TRBV2 to TRBJ2-3; TRBD2 might be the D (6 bases). Germline loops: CDR1 SNHLY, CDR2 FYNNEI. The CDR3 consists of 13 residues. Trimming took off 10 bases at V and 1 base at J, with 12 bases between the two ends. Here the CDR3 reads CATPGAGTDTQYF. The CDR3 DNA sequence: TGTGCCACACCGGGAGCTGGCACAGATACGCAGTATTTT.

This clone was observed a handful of times. V gene TRBV5-6 combines with J gene TRBJ2-7; D might be TRBD2 (6 bases). The germline V gene encodes CDR1 SGHDT and CDR2 YYEEEE. This CDR3 spans 15 amino acids. Trimming shortened V by 3 bases and J by 7 bases, and 20 bases separated the two germline ends. The CDR3 DNA is TGTGCCAGCAGCTACCTAAGCGGGTCGAGTGAGGAGCAGTACTTC. It encodes CASSYLSGSSEEQYF.

This chain joins TRBV18 and TRBJ2-7; perhaps TRBD2 as D (5 bases). V lost 3 bases to trimming and J lost 3 bases, with 12 bases between them. CDR3 size: 14 residues. Germline lookup yields CDR1 KGHSH and CDR2 LQKENI. The CDR3: CASSPAGPNYEQYF. In DNA form, the CDR3 reads TGTGCCAGCTCACCCGCGGGCCCTAACTACGAGCAGTACTTC.

The gene calls are TRBV9 and TRBJ2-7, with D tentatively TRBD2 (6 bases). CDR1 SGDLS and CDR2 YYNGEE come from the germline V gene. The V end was cut by 0 bases, the J end by 3 bases, with 16 bases between. The CDR3 runs to 16 residues. CDR3 in amino acids: CASSVAGSSVRYEQYF. As DNA, the CDR3 is TGTGCCAGCAGCGTAGCTGGGTCTAGCGTACGCTACGAGCAGTACTTC. Filled out from reference TRBV9 and TRBJ2-7, the complete variable domain reads DSGVTQTPKHLITATGQRVTLRCSPRSGDLSVYWYQQSLDQGLQFLIQYYNGEERAKGNILERFSAQQFPDLHSELNLSSLELGDSALYFCASSVAGSSVRYEQYFGPGTRLTVT.

J is TRBJ2-1 and V is TRBV11-2, with 8 bases identical to TRBD1. Germline values: CDR1 SGHAT, CDR2 FQNNGV. Unmatched junction bases numbered 11, after V lost 2 bases and J lost 2 bases. The CDR3 spans 18 residues. CDR3 protein: CASSLNIGQGDAYNEQFF. In nucleotides, the CDR3 is TGTGCCAGCAGCTTAAATATTGGACAGGGAGACGCCTACAATGAGCAGTTCTTC.

This clone was seen only a few times. This sequence joins TRBV29-1 and TRBJ2-3; D remains ambiguous. Germline-derived CDR1 and CDR2 are SQVTM and ANQGSEA. V lost 6 bases to trimming and J lost 4 bases, with 8 bases between them. The CDR3 is made up of 11 amino acids. CDR3 nucleotide sequence: TGCAGCGTCACTAAAGCAGATACGCAGTATTTT. The encoded protein is CSVTKADTQYF.

This clone was counted ten times or more. This chain links TRBV10-3 with TRBJ2-7, with 12 bases aligning to TRBD1. Trimming removed 7 bases from V and 5 bases from J; junction bases left unmatched: 3. The CDR3 totals 13 residues. Looked up from germline, CDR1 is ENHRY and CDR2 is SYGVKD. CDR3: CAIKGQGAHEQYF. The CDR3 coding sequence is TGTGCCATCAAGGGACAGGGGGCCCACGAGCAGTACTTC.

This clone appeared a few times. The chain uses TRBV5-4 and TRBJ2-2, with TRBD2 matching 8 bases. Germline V gene data show CDR1 as SGHNT and CDR2 as YYREEE (reference sequence). V trimming: 6 bases; J trimming: 6 bases; junction bases outside the gene matches: 16. This CDR3 comprises 17 residues. DNA for the CDR3: TGTGCCAGCAACCTTCGGCTAGCGGGCGGTTGGGCCGGGGAGCTGTTTTTT. Translated, it gives CASNLRLAGGWAGELFF.

This clone came up many times. The rearrangement links TRBV12-5 to TRBJ1-2, with D perhaps TRBD1 (5 bases). CDR1 is LGHNT and CDR2 is FRNRAP in the germline V gene. The CDR3 extends over 13 amino acids. Trimming pared 4 bases from V and 3 bases from J, leaving 9 bases between. Here the CDR3 reads CASGSQTDYGYTF. The CDR3 DNA is TGTGCTAGTGGTTCGCAGACAGACTATGGCTACACCTTC.

This clone was counted many times. The chain has TRBV5-4 and TRBJ2-1; a weak D match, TRBD2 (5 bases). In germline, CDR1 is SGHNT, CDR2 YYREEE (reference sequence). The V and J ends lost 0 bases and 1 base respectively, with 8 bases between them. The CDR3 loop spans 15 amino acids. The CDR3: CASSLDSASYNEQFF. In DNA form, the CDR3 reads TGTGCCAGCAGCTTGGATAGCGCATCCTACAATGAGCAGTTCTTC.

This clone was observed a handful of times. This sequence joins TRBV7-9 and TRBJ2-1; D might be TRBD1 or TRBD2, each matching 7 bases. V lost 4 bases, J lost 2 bases, and 12 bases lay in between. The CDR3 has 15 amino acids. Germline V CDR1 and CDR2: SEHNR, FQNEAQ (reference sequence). The CDR3 nucleotides read TGTGCCAGCAGCTCAGCGGGGACAGCCTACAATGAGCAGTTCTTC. Residues: CASSSAGTAYNEQFF.

This chain uses TRBV30 with TRBJ1-1; 9 bases line up with TRBD1. CDR3 length equals 13 residues. Germline V gene sequence: CDR1 GTSNPN, CDR2 SVGIG (reference sequence). V was clipped by 5 bases and J by 0 bases; unmatched bases: 1. The CDR3 bases are TGTGCCTGGGACAGGGGGTTGAACACTGAAGCTTTCTTT. Protein sequence: CAWDRGLNTEAFF.

This clone has just a few counts. This chain joins TRBV15 and TRBJ2-3, with D perhaps TRBD1 (6 bases). In germline, CDR1 is LNHNV, CDR2 YYDKDF (reference sequence). This CDR3 region has 14 residues. V lost 1 base and J 6 bases, leaving 11 bases between the germline ends. In DNA, the CDR3 is TGTGCCACCAGCAGAGTGGGACATGGCGATACGCAGTATTTT. This gives the protein CATSRVGHGDTQYF.

The chain joins TRBV18 to TRBJ2-2, with D hard to call. Germline-derived CDR1 and CDR2 are KGHSH and LQKENI. V was cut by 3 bases and J by 9 bases, with 14 bases left in between. The length of the CDR3 is 14 residues. The CDR3 sequence is CASSPDTLARELFF. The CDR3 DNA sequence: TGTGCCAGCTCACCTGACACCCTGGCCCGGGAGCTGTTTTTT. Combining the CDR3 with reference TRBV18 and TRBJ2-2 gives the whole variable domain NAGVMQNPRHLVRRRGQEARLRCSPMKGHSHVYWYRQLPEEGLKFMVYLQKENIIDESGMPKERFSAEFPKEGPSILRIQQVVRGDSAAYFCASSPDTLARELFFGEGSRLTVL.

This clone was detected a few times. The chain employs TRBV9 and TRBJ2-2, with 8 positions matching TRBD2. Germline-derived CDR1 and CDR2 are SGDLS and YYNGEE. This CDR3 has 17 amino acids. V lost 0 bases to trimming and J lost 6 bases; unmatched junction nucleotides: 10. CDR3 DNA: TGTGCCAGCAGCGTAGTGGGTGGAGCGGGAGTCGCCGGGGAGCTGTTTTTT. Translated, it gives CASSVVGGAGVAGELFF. The full variable domain, with the rest looked up from reference TRBV9 and TRBJ2-2, is DSGVTQTPKHLITATGQRVTLRCSPRSGDLSVYWYQQSLDQGLQFLIQYYNGEERAKGNILERFSAQQFPDLHSELNLSSLELGDSALYFCASSVVGGAGVAGELFFGEGSRLTVL.

The chain links TRBV19 to TRBJ1-5, with D maybe TRBD1 (5 bases). Germline CDR1 LNHDA, CDR2 SQIVND (reference sequence). CDR3 length: 16 residues. The V end lost 8 bases, the J end lost 4 bases, and 21 bases lay between the germline ends. The CDR3 DNA is TGTGCCAGTTCGGGAGCGGGGCCCTCCGGGAATCAGCCCCAGCATTTT. Encoded protein: CASSGAGPSGNQPQHF.

V usage is TRBV30 and J usage is TRBJ1-2; D is uncertain. The V end was cut by 2 bases, the J end by 7 bases, with 29 bases between. Germline CDR1 GTSNPN, CDR2 SVGIG (reference sequence). CDR3 size: 18 residues. The CDR3 DNA reads as TGTGCCTGGAGTAAAGACCAGACCGGATACAGCCCTGGTAGTGGCTACACCTTC. It specifies CAWSKDQTGYSPGSGYTF. Complete variable domain (other parts from reference TRBV30 and TRBJ1-2): SQTIHQWPATLVQPVGSPLSLECTVEGTSNPNLYWYRQAAGRGLQLLFYSVGIGQISSEVPQNLSASRPQDRQFILSSKKLLLSDSGFYLCAWSKDQTGYSPGSGYTFGSGTRLTVV.

The chain joins TRBV28 to TRBJ2-3; 13 bases are shared with TRBD2. The CDR3 loop spans 15 amino acids. V lost 5 bases and J lost 3; bases outside the gene matches: 2. Germline lookup yields CDR1 MDHEN and CDR2 SYDVKM. CDR3 DNA: TGTGCCAGCAGTGGGACTAGCGGGAATACAGATACGCAGTATTTT. Protein product: CASSGTSGNTDTQYF. The full variable domain, in which reference TRBV28 and TRBJ2-3 provide the parts outside the CDR3, is DVKVTQSSRYLVKRTGEKVFLECVQDMDHENMFWYRQDPGLGLRLIYFSYDVKMKEKGDIPEGYSVSREKKERFSLILESASTNQTSMYLCASSGTSGNTDTQYFGPGTRLTVL.